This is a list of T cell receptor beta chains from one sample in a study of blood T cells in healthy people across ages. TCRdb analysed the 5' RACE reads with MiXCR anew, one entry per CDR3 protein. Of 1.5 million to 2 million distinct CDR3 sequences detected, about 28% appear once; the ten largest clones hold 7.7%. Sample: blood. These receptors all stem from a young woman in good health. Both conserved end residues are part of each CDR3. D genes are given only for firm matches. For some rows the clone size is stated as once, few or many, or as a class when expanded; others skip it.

cdr3_nt: TGTGCCAGCAGTGAAGGGGCGGGGACGTACGAGCAGTACTTC
cdr3_aa: CASSEGAGTYEQYF
d_call: -
v_call: TRBV2
j_call: TRBJ2-7
clone_size: -

cdr3_nt: TGCAGTGCTGGATTAGCGGGGGACTACAATGAGCAGTTCTTC
cdr3_aa: CSAGLAGDYNEQFF
d_call: TRBD2
v_call: TRBV20-1
j_call: TRBJ2-1
clone_size: few

cdr3_nt: TGTGCCACCAGGGCCAACAGGGTTGGCGAGCAGTACTTC
cdr3_aa: CATRANRVGEQYF
d_call: -
v_call: TRBV24-1
j_call: TRBJ2-7
clone_size: many

cdr3_nt: TGTGCCAGCAGCTGGGACACAGACTTACGCACAGATACGCAGTATTTT
cdr3_aa: CASSWDTDLRTDTQYF
d_call: -
v_call: TRBV5-5
j_call: TRBJ2-3
clone_size: few

cdr3_nt: TGTGCCAGCAGCTTACCCCCGTTTAGCGGGAGCTACAATGAGCAGTTCTTC
cdr3_aa: CASSLPPFSGSYNEQFF
d_call: TRBD2
v_call: TRBV7-2
j_call: TRBJ2-1
clone_size: -

cdr3_nt: TGTGCCAGCAGTCGGGGGGGGCCCTCCACAGATACGCAGTATTTT
cdr3_aa: CASSRGGPSTDTQYF
d_call: TRBD2
v_call: TRBV28
j_call: TRBJ2-3
clone_size: many

cdr3_nt: TGTGCCAGCAGGGGGGGGGCCGCGGGAGACTACGAGCAGTACTTC
cdr3_aa: CASRGGAAGDYEQYF
d_call: -
v_call: TRBV6-6
j_call: TRBJ2-7
clone_size: few

cdr3_nt: TGTGCCTGCAGCCCCGAGGGGACAGGTGTCAATGAGCAGTTCTTC
cdr3_aa: CACSPEGTGVNEQFF
d_call: TRBD1
v_call: TRBV7-3
j_call: TRBJ2-1
clone_size: -

cdr3_nt: TGTGCCACCAACCCGGAGGGACTAGCCAAAAACATTCAGTACTTC
cdr3_aa: CATNPEGLAKNIQYF
d_call: -
v_call: TRBV28
j_call: TRBJ2-4
clone_size: many

cdr3_nt: TGTGCCAGCAGCCCGGGACTTGTGGAGGCCAATGAGCAGTTCTTC
cdr3_aa: CASSPGLVEANEQFF
d_call: -
v_call: TRBV12-3/TRBV12-4
j_call: TRBJ2-1
clone_size: few

cdr3_nt: TGTGCCAGCAGTTTCTGGGGGAACTCAGATACGCAGTATTTT
cdr3_aa: CASSFWGNSDTQYF
d_call: -
v_call: TRBV12-3/TRBV12-4
j_call: TRBJ2-3
clone_size: few

cdr3_nt: TGTGCCAGCACCGAATATCCCGGGACCCGGGGCTACACCTTC
cdr3_aa: CASTEYPGTRGYTF
d_call: -
v_call: TRBV2
j_call: TRBJ1-2
clone_size: -

cdr3_nt: TGCGCCAGCAGCTTGGCGGGTGGGCAGAAGAACAATGAGCAGTTCTTC
cdr3_aa: CASSLAGGQKNNEQFF
d_call: -
v_call: TRBV5-1
j_call: TRBJ2-1
clone_size: -

cdr3_nt: TGTGCCAGCAGCCAGGGTTTTCGCCAGCCCCAGCATTTT
cdr3_aa: CASSQGFRQPQHF
d_call: -
v_call: TRBV16
j_call: TRBJ1-5
clone_size: few

cdr3_nt: TGCAGTGCCAGTGACTCCCGAAGGGGCTTCACAGATACGCAGTATTTT
cdr3_aa: CSASDSRRGFTDTQYF
d_call: -
v_call: TRBV20-1
j_call: TRBJ2-3
clone_size: -

cdr3_nt: TGTGCCAGCAGTCCCTCTTATAGAGGGGGCAATCAGCCCCAGCATTTT
cdr3_aa: CASSPSYRGGNQPQHF
d_call: -
v_call: TRBV28
j_call: TRBJ1-5
clone_size: once

cdr3_nt: TGCAGCGTTGTGACTAGCGGCTACGAGCAGTACTTC
cdr3_aa: CSVVTSGYEQYF
d_call: TRBD2
v_call: TRBV29-1
j_call: TRBJ2-7
clone_size: few

cdr3_nt: TGTGCCAGCAGTTATCGGGGATGGAACACCGGGGAGCTGTTTTTT
cdr3_aa: CASSYRGWNTGELFF
d_call: -
v_call: TRBV6-6
j_call: TRBJ2-2
clone_size: few

cdr3_nt: TGTGCCAGCAGTCCTAGGGGTTTAGGGTCTGGTCAGCCCCAGCATTTT
cdr3_aa: CASSPRGLGSGQPQHF
d_call: -
v_call: TRBV28
j_call: TRBJ1-5
clone_size: many

cdr3_nt: TGTGCCACCAGCAGACCCTCTTCGACAGGGGGCAGGACTGAAGCTTTCTTT
cdr3_aa: CATSRPSSTGGRTEAFF
d_call: TRBD1
v_call: TRBV15
j_call: TRBJ1-1
clone_size: -

cdr3_nt: TGTGCCAGCAGCCACCGCAGCGCCTCTAACTATGGCTACACCTTC
cdr3_aa: CASSHRSASNYGYTF
d_call: -
v_call: TRBV14
j_call: TRBJ1-2
clone_size: few

cdr3_nt: TGCGCCAGCAGCCAAGAGGGGAACAGGGATAATACGCAGTATTTT
cdr3_aa: CASSQEGNRDNTQYF
d_call: -
v_call: TRBV4-3
j_call: TRBJ2-3
clone_size: many

cdr3_nt: TGTGCCAGCAGTTTCCCGAGGGGTGGGAAAGGGTTGAGCACTGAAGCTTTCTTT
cdr3_aa: CASSFPRGGKGLSTEAFF
d_call: -
v_call: TRBV28
j_call: TRBJ1-1
clone_size: -

cdr3_nt: TGTGCCAGCAGCTTAGTATCGGGGCCTGGGGCTAGCACTGAAGCTTTCTTT
cdr3_aa: CASSLVSGPGASTEAFF
d_call: -
v_call: TRBV7-2
j_call: TRBJ1-1
clone_size: -

cdr3_nt: TGTGCCAGCAGCCAAGTTGGGGGTCTAGTGTTGGACGAGCAGTACTTC
cdr3_aa: CASSQVGGLVLDEQYF
d_call: -
v_call: TRBV14
j_call: TRBJ2-7
clone_size: few

cdr3_nt: TGCAGCGTTGAACGGGGACAGGGTGATGGCTACACCTTC
cdr3_aa: CSVERGQGDGYTF
d_call: TRBD1
v_call: TRBV29-1
j_call: TRBJ1-2
clone_size: many

cdr3_nt: TGCAGCGTTGAAATCAGGGGTCGACAAGAGACCCAGTACTTC
cdr3_aa: CSVEIRGRQETQYF
d_call: -
v_call: TRBV29-1
j_call: TRBJ2-5
clone_size: -

cdr3_nt: TGTGCCAGCAGTCCCTTACAGGGGGGAAGTAGTTATGAGCAGTTCTTC
cdr3_aa: CASSPLQGGSSYEQFF
d_call: TRBD1
v_call: TRBV28
j_call: TRBJ2-1
clone_size: -

cdr3_nt: TGTGCCAGCAGCCTAGCGGCCTCGACAGGGGGAAAAGAGACCCAGTACTTC
cdr3_aa: CASSLAASTGGKETQYF
d_call: TRBD1
v_call: TRBV13
j_call: TRBJ2-5
clone_size: -

cdr3_nt: TGCGCCAGCAGCTTGATTGCGGGGGTTAACCAAGAGACCCAGTACTTC
cdr3_aa: CASSLIAGVNQETQYF
d_call: TRBD2
v_call: TRBV5-1
j_call: TRBJ2-5
clone_size: few

cdr3_nt: TGTGCCAGCAGCCGACCGGGGTCCCTTCAGGGGGCCCAGCATTTT
cdr3_aa: CASSRPGSLQGAQHF
d_call: TRBD1
v_call: TRBV28
j_call: TRBJ1-5
clone_size: many

cdr3_nt: TGCGCCAGCAGCTTCTCGACCGTCAACTATGGCTACACCTTC
cdr3_aa: CASSFSTVNYGYTF
d_call: -
v_call: TRBV5-1
j_call: TRBJ1-2
clone_size: -

cdr3_nt: TGTGCCAGCAGCCAGACAGGGGTCCCCTACGAGCAGTACTTC
cdr3_aa: CASSQTGVPYEQYF
d_call: TRBD1
v_call: TRBV3-1
j_call: TRBJ2-7
clone_size: -

cdr3_nt: TGCGCCAGCAGCTCAGGGCCCACTAGGGATACCACTGAAGCTTTCTTT
cdr3_aa: CASSSGPTRDTTEAFF
d_call: -
v_call: TRBV5-1
j_call: TRBJ1-1
clone_size: -

cdr3_nt: TGTGCCAGCAGCGGACGTGGGACAGGGCGAGAGACCCAGTACTTC
cdr3_aa: CASSGRGTGRETQYF
d_call: TRBD1
v_call: TRBV7-2
j_call: TRBJ2-5
clone_size: few

cdr3_nt: TGTGCCAGCAGCTTGGGACTAGAGAACCGGGAGCAGTACTTC
cdr3_aa: CASSLGLENREQYF
d_call: -
v_call: TRBV5-6
j_call: TRBJ2-7
clone_size: few